This TCR beta chain was retrieved from a study of PD-1 blockade in classical Hodgkin lymphoma. This clone is a singleton in its sample. Time point denoted: cycle 4 day 1 (C4D1), after 5 to 7 weeks of nivolumab. Relapse was seen in all patients after autologous stem cell transplantation, and brentuximab vedotin exposure was variable. This table comes from immunoSEQ multiplex PCR, and its TCRdb copy is limited to in-frame clones, with some not included. The table records about 90,000 clones, under 85% of them present only once. CDR3 size: 15 residues. The V and J ends lost 4 bases and 2 bases, in that order; junction bases with no gene match: 4. Per germline, CDR1 SGHRS and CDR2 YFSETQ.

Sequencing was performed on peripheral blood mononuclear cells (PBMCs), taken before the fourth cycle of nivolumab. The TCR sequence derives from a human donor with classical Hodgkin lymphoma. V gene TRBV5-1 combines with J gene TRBJ2-3; 10 bases match TRBD2. The CDR3 region is CASSTGTSVTDTQYF. In nucleotides, the CDR3 is TGCGCCAGCAGCACCGGGACTAGCGTCACAGATACGCAGTATTTT.